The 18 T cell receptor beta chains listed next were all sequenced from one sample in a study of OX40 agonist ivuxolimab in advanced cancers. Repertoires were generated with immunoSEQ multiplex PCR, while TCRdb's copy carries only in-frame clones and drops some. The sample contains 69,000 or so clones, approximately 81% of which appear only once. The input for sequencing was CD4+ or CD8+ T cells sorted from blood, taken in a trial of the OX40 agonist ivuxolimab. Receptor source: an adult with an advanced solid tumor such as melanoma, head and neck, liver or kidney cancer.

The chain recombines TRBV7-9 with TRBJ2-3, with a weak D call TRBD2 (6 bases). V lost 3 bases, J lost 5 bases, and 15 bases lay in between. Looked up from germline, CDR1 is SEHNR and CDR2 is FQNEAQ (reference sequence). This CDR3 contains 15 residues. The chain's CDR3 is CASSFGLANGDTQYF. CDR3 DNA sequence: TGTGCCAGCAGCTTCGGGCTAGCGAATGGAGATACGCAGTATTTT.

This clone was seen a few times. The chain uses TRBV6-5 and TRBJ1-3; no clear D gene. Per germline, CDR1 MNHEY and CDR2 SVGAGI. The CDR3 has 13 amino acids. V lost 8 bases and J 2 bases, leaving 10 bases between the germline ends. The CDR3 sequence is CASWEGTGNTIYF. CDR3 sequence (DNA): TGTGCCAGCTGGGAAGGTACTGGAAACACCATATATTTT.

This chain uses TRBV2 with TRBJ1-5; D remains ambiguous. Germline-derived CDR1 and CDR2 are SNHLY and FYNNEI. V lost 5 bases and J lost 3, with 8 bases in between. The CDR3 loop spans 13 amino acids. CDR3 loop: CASSPGINQPQHF. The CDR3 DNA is TGTGCCAGCAGTCCAGGAATCAATCAGCCCCAGCATTTT.

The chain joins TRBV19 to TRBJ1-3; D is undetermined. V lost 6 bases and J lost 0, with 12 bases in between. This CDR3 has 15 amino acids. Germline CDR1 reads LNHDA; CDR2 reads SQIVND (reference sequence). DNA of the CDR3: TGTGCCAGTAGCGGACGTCTTAGCTCTGGAAACACCATATATTTT. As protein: CASSGRLSSGNTIYF. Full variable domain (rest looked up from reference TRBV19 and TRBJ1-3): DGGITQSPKYLFRKEGQNVTLSCEQNLNHDAMYWYRQDPGQGLRLIYYSQIVNDFQKGDIAEGYSVSREKKESFPLTVTSAQKNPTAFYLCASSGRLSSGNTIYFGEGSWLTVV.

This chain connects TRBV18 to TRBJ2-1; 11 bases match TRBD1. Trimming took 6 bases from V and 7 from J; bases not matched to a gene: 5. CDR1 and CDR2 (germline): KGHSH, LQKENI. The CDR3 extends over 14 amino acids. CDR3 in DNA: TGTGCCAGCTCCCGGGGACAGGGGGTAAATGAGCAGTTCTTC. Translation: CASSRGQGVNEQFF.

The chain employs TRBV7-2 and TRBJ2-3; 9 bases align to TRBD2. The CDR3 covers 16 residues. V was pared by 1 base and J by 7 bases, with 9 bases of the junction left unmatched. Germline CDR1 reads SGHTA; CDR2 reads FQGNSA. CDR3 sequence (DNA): TGTGCCAGCAGCTTAGGTCCGGCGGGAGGGCCAAATACGCAGTATTTT. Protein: CASSLGPAGGPNTQYF.

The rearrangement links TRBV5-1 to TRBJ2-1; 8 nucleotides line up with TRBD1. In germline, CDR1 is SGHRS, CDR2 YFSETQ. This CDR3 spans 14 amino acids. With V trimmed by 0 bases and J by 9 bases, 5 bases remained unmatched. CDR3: CASSLGQGLGEQFF. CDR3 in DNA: TGCGCCAGCAGCTTGGGACAGGGGCTTGGTGAGCAGTTCTTC.

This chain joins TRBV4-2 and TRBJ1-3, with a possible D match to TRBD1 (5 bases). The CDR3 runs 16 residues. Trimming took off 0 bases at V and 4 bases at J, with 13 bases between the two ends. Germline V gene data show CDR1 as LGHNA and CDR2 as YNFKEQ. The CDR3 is CASSQDGRVVGNTIYF. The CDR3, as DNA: TGTGCCAGCAGCCAAGACGGCAGGGTGGTAGGAAACACCATATATTTT.

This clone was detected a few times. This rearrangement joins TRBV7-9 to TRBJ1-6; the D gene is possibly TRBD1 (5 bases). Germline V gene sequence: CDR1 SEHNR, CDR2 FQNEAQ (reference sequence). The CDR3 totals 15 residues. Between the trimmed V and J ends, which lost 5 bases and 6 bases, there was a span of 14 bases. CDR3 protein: CASSPGLGTNSPLHF. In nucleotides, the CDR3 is TGTGCCAGCAGCCCGGGGTTAGGGACTAATTCACCCCTCCACTTT.

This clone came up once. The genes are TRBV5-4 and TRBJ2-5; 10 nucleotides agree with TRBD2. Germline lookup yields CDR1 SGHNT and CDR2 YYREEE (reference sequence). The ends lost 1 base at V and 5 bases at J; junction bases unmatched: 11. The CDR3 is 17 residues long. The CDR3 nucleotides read TGTGCCAGCAGCTTGAGTCTGTTGGGACTAGCGAGGGAGACCCAGTACTTC. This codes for CASSLSLLGLARETQYF.

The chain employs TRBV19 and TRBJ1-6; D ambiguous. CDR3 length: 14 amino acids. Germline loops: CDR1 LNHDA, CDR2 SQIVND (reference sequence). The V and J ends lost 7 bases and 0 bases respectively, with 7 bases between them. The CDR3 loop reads CASMGGSYNSPLHF. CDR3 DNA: TGTGCCAGTATGGGCGGCTCCTATAATTCACCCCTCCACTTT.

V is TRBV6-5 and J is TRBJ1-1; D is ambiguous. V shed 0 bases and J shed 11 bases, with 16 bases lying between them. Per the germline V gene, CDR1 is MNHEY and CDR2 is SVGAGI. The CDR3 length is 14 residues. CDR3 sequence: CASSYSSTALQAFF. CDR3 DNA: TGTGCCAGCAGTTACTCGTCAACAGCCCTTCAGGCTTTCTTT.

As DNA, the CDR3 is TGTGCCAGCAGTGAGGCCGGGACAGGAGTCTACGAGCAGTACTTC. Protein: CASSEAGTGVYEQYF. V gene TRBV25-1 combines with J gene TRBJ2-7, with 8 bases aligning to TRBD1. The CDR3 length is 15 residues. Losses at the gene ends were 3 bases for V and 3 bases for J; bases not matched to a gene: 7. Germline CDR1 MGHDK, CDR2 SYGVNS.

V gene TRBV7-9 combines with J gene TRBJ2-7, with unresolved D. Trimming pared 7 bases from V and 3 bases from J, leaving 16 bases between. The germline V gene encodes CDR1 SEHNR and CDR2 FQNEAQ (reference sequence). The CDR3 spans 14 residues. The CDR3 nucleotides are TGTGCCAGCAACAAATACCCGGCTAACTACGAGCAGTACTTC. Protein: CASNKYPANYEQYF.

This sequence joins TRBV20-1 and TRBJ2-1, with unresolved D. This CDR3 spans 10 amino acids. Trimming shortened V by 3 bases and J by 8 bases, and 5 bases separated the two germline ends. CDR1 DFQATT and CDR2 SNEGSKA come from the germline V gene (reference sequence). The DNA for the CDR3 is TGCAGTGCTAGTTACGATGAGCAGTTCTTC. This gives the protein CSASYDEQFF.

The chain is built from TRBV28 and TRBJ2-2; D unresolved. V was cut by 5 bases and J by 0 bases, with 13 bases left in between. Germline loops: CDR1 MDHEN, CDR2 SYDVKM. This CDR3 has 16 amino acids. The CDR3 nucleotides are TGTGCCAGCAGTACCCCTCGGACGGCGAACACCGGGGAGCTGTTTTTT. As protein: CASSTPRTANTGELFF. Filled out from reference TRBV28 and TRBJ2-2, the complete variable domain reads DVKVTQSSRYLVKRTGEKVFLECVQDMDHENMFWYRQDPGLGLRLIYFSYDVKMKEKGDIPEGYSVSREKKERFSLILESASTNQTSMYLCASSTPRTANTGELFFGEGSRLTVL.

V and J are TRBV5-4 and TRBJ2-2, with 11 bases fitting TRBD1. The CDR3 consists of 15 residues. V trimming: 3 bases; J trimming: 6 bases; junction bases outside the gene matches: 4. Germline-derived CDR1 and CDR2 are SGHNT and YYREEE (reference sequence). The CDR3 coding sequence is TGTGCCAGCAGCTCCCGGGACAGGGGGTCCGGGGAGCTGTTTTTT. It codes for CASSSRDRGSGELFF. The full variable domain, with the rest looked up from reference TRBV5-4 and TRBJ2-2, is ETGVTQSPTHLIKTRGQQVTLRCSSQSGHNTVSWYQQALGQGPQFIFQYYREEENGRGNFPPRFSGLQFPNYSSELNVNALELDDSALYLCASSSRDRGSGELFFGEGSRLTVL.

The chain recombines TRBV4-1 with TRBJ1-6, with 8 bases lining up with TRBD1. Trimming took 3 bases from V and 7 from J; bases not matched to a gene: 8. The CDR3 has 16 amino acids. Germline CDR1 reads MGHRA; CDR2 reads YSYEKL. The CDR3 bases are TGCGCCAGCAGCCACGATGGACAGGGCATAAATTCACCCCTCCACTTT. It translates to CASSHDGQGINSPLHF.